The 29 T cell receptor beta chains below all came from one sample that was sequenced in a study of PD-1 blockade in classical Hodgkin lymphoma. Assay: immunoSEQ multiplex PCR; the TCRdb copy retains only in-frame clones and omits some. The table has 30,000 to 45,000 clones, roughly two thirds seen once. After autologous stem cell transplantation all patients relapsed, and prior brentuximab vedotin exposure differed between cohorts. Material: peripheral blood mononuclear cells (PBMCs), obtained before the second cycle of nivolumab. These TCRs come from a human donor with classical Hodgkin lymphoma.

V and J are TRBV7-9 and TRBJ1-3; a weak D match, TRBD1 (5 bases). The CDR3 sequence is 15 residues long. Trimming removed 5 bases from V and 0 bases from J, with 11 bases in between. CDR1 is SEHNR and CDR2 is FQNEAQ in the germline V gene (reference sequence). The CDR3: CASSQGSYSGNTIYF. DNA for the CDR3: TGTGCCAGCAGCCAGGGATCCTACTCTGGAAACACCATATATTTT.

This chain connects TRBV7-3 to TRBJ1-6, with 8 bases lining up with TRBD1. Germline loops: CDR1 SGHTA, CDR2 FQGTGA. CDR3 length: 14 residues. The ends lost 5 bases at V and 9 bases at J; junction bases unmatched: 6. The chain's CDR3 is CASSPDRAGSPLHF. CDR3 DNA sequence: TGTGCCAGCAGCCCGGACAGGGCTGGTTCACCCCTCCACTTT.

Points on this clone: Germline is not matched at one junction end, which may reflect a read error. The chain recombines TRBV2 with TRBJ1-5, with D possibly TRBD1 on 6 matching bases. CDR3 size: 14 residues. Looked up from germline, CDR1 is SNHLY and CDR2 is FYNNEI. CDR3 amino acids: CAGRPTGSNQPQHF. The CDR3 nucleotides read TGTGCCGGCAGGCCTACAGGGTCCAATCAGCCCCAGCATTTT. The complete variable domain, with remaining parts taken from reference TRBV2 and TRBJ1-5, reads EPEVTQTPSHQVTQMGQEVILRCVPISNHLYFYWYRQILGQKVEFLVSFYNNEISEKSEIFDDQFSVERPDGSNFTLKIRSTKLEDSAMYFCAGRPTGSNQPQHFGDGTRLSIL.

This sequence joins TRBV2 and TRBJ2-2, with TRBD1 as a possible D gene (6 bases). Germline V gene lookup returns CDR1 SNHLY and CDR2 FYNNEI. The CDR3 is 14 residues long. V dropped 7 bases and J dropped 6 bases, with 15 bases sitting between them. The CDR3, as DNA: TGTGCCAGCAACAGGGTTTTGTCATCCGGGGAGCTGTTTTTT. Protein sequence: CASNRVLSSGELFF.

The gene calls are TRBV12-2 and TRBJ2-7; the table's D call TRBD2 went unverified against the DNA. TRBV12-2 counts as a pseudogene. CDR3 length: 16 residues. The CDR3 protein is CASRLGGPGGSYEQYF. The CDR3 bases are TGTGCAAGTCGCTTAGGAGGGCCGGGTGGGTCCTACGAGCAGTACTTC.

A note on this clone: This may come from a read error, since a much larger clone is one base off. The rearrangement links TRBV5-4 to TRBJ2-1; D is unclear. V was shortened by 4 bases and J by 5 bases, with 4 bases between the two germline ends. The CDR3 covers 11 residues. Germline V gene data show CDR1 as SGHNT and CDR2 as YYREEE (reference sequence). The CDR3: CASSPHNEQFF. Here the CDR3 DNA reads TGTGCCAGCAGCCCTCACAATGAGCAGTTCTTC.

The CDR3 sequence: CASSQWGSSGNTIYF. CDR3 nucleotide sequence: TGTGCCAGCAGCCAGTGGGGGAGCTCTGGAAACACCATATATTTT. V gene TRBV9 combines with J gene TRBJ1-3, with D possibly matching TRBD1 (5 bases). Trimming cost V 4 bases and J 0 bases, with 11 bases left between them. The germline gives CDR1 SGDLS, CDR2 YYNGEE. This CDR3 is built from 15 residues.

This chain connects TRBV5-1 to TRBJ2-7; 9 bases map to TRBD1. This CDR3 has 16 amino acids. Germline CDR1 SGHRS, CDR2 YFSETQ. J gave up 5 bases and V 2 bases, and 11 bases lay outside the gene matches. CDR3 loop: CASSLGTGGTGDEQYF. The CDR3 DNA is TGCGCCAGCAGCTTAGGTACAGGGGGCACTGGGGACGAGCAGTACTTC.

This clone was seen a few times. This sequence joins TRBV7-2 and TRBJ2-2; D call uncertain. Trimming pared 3 bases from V and 7 bases from J, leaving 15 bases between. The CDR3 loop spans 15 amino acids. The germline V gene has CDR1 SGHTA and CDR2 FQGNSA. CDR3 region: CASSLAQYLGGELFF. CDR3 bases: TGTGCCAGCAGCTTGGCCCAATACCTGGGCGGGGAGCTGTTTTTT.

This clone appeared once. This sequence joins TRBV11-3 and TRBJ2-2; possible D gene TRBD1, 6 bases. Between the trimmed V and J ends, which lost 5 bases and 7 bases, there was a span of 8 bases. Per the germline V gene, CDR1 is SGHNT and CDR2 is YENEEA. The CDR3 sequence is 12 residues long. Written as DNA, the CDR3 is TGTGCCAGCAGCCCAGGGGTCGGGGAGCTGTTTTTT. This encodes CASSPGVGELFF.

This clone was counted only a few times. The chain couples TRBV10-2 to TRBJ2-3, with 8 positions matching TRBD2. Losses at the gene ends were 6 bases for V and 10 bases for J; bases not matched to a gene: 15. CDR1 and CDR2 (germline): WSHSY, SAAADI. The CDR3 is 15 residues long. The CDR3 spells CASRRTSLSSGPQYF. The CDR3, as DNA: TGCGCCAGCAGACGGACTAGCCTTTCGTCAGGTCCGCAGTATTTT.

V and J are TRBV11-2 and TRBJ2-5; the D call may be TRBD1 or TRBD2 (6 bases each). Trimming shortened V by 3 bases and J by 2 bases, and 16 bases separated the two germline ends. The CDR3 runs to 16 residues. CDR1 and CDR2 (germline): SGHAT, FQNNGV. As DNA, the CDR3 is TGTGCCAGCAGCTTGCAGGGGAGGCGTTATCAAGAGACCCAGTACTTC. Encoded protein: CASSLQGRRYQETQYF.

The chain links TRBV21-1 to TRBJ1-4. TRBV21-1 is labeled a pseudogene. CDR3 length: 15 residues. CDR3 loop: CASSRGADRGEKLFF. The CDR3 DNA reads as TGTGCCAGCAGCCGAGGGGCAGACAGAGGTGAAAAACTGTTTTTT.

This clone turned up a few times. The chain employs TRBV13 and TRBJ1-3; possible D gene TRBD1, 6 bases. From germline, CDR1 is PRHDT and CDR2 FYEKMQ (reference sequence). The CDR3 extends over 17 amino acids. V shed 5 bases and J shed 0 bases, with 17 bases lying between them. The CDR3 is CASSTRQVRGSGNTIYF. Written as DNA, the CDR3 is TGTGCCAGCAGCACCCGACAGGTCCGGGGCTCTGGAAACACCATATATTTT. The full variable domain, rest sourced from reference TRBV13 and TRBJ1-3, is AAGVIQSPRHLIKEKRETATLKCYPIPRHDTVYWYQQGPGQDPQFLISFYEKMQSDKGSIPDRFSAQQFSDYHSELNMSSLELGDSALYFCASSTRQVRGSGNTIYFGEGSWLTVV.

This CDR3 reads CASSYRTANTEAFF. The CDR3, as DNA: TGTGCCAGCAGCTACCGGACGGCGAACACTGAAGCTTTCTTT. This chain connects TRBV11-3 to TRBJ1-1; D is undetermined. The CDR3 consists of 14 residues. Germline-derived CDR1 and CDR2 are SGHNT and YENEEA. V lost 4 bases, J lost 1 base, and 10 bases lay in between.

The chain employs TRBV5-1 and TRBJ2-3, with 9 positions matching TRBD2. The CDR3 is made up of 16 amino acids. Per the germline V gene, CDR1 is SGHRS and CDR2 is YFSETQ. V shed 1 base and J 2 bases; nucleotides not matched to a gene: 5. The CDR3 sequence is CASSLRGGGATDTQYF. The CDR3 DNA is TGCGCCAGCAGCTTGAGGGGCGGGGGGGCCACAGATACGCAGTATTTT.

The V call is TRBV5-5, the J call TRBJ2-3, with D possibly matching TRBD2 (6 bases). CDR1 and CDR2 from the germline V gene are SGHKS and YYEKEE (reference sequence). Deletions cut 6 bases from V and 3 bases from J, with 17 bases between. This CDR3 is built from 15 residues. The CDR3, as DNA: TGTGCCAGCACCCTGGGGGGACGGGGTACAGATACGCAGTATTTT. Residues: CASTLGGRGTDTQYF. Looking up the rest from reference TRBV5-5 and TRBJ2-3 gives the full variable domain: DAGVTQSPTHLIKTRGQQVTLRCSPISGHKSVSWYQQVLGQGPQFIFQYYEKEERGRGNFPDRFSARQFPNYSSELNVNALLLGDSALYLCASTLGGRGTDTQYFGPGTRLTVL.

The rearrangement joins TRBV28 to TRBJ2-3, with TRBD2 matching 8 bases. J gave up 0 bases and V 6 bases, and 11 bases lay outside the gene matches. The germline CDR1 and CDR2 sequences are MDHEN and SYDVKM. There are 17 residues in the CDR3. In DNA form, the CDR3 reads TGTGCCAGCAGCCAAGCGGGGGTGGGAGATAGCACAGATACGCAGTATTTT. The encoded protein is CASSQAGVGDSTDTQYF.

This clone was seen only a few times. The chain recombines TRBV2 with TRBJ2-1; either TRBD1 or TRBD2 may supply D (5 bases each). Germline V CDR1 and CDR2: SNHLY, FYNNEI. V lost 3 bases to trimming and J lost 3 bases, with 12 bases between them. The CDR3 is 15 residues long. In nucleotides, the CDR3 is TGTGCCAGCAGTGACTGGGGGATATACTACAATGAGCAGTTCTTC. Protein sequence: CASSDWGIYYNEQFF.

CDR3 nucleotide sequence: TGTGCCAGCTCTTTTTTGGGGTTGGGAAGCAATCAGCCCCAGCATTTT. Protein product: CASSFLGLGSNQPQHF. The chain employs TRBV19 and TRBJ1-5, with no clear D. Trimming left V 9 bases short and J 1 base short, with 19 bases between. The CDR3 is made up of 16 amino acids. Per germline, CDR1 LNHDA and CDR2 SQIVND (reference sequence).

The genes are TRBV10-3 and TRBJ1-1, with D uncertain. The CDR3 has 14 residues. V was cut by 4 bases and J by 10 bases, with 19 bases left in between. CDR1 is ENHRY, CDR2 SYGVKD, per germline. DNA of the CDR3: TGTGCCATCAGTGGAACCAACGTCAATGCGGGAGCTTTCTTT. It codes for CAISGTNVNAGAFF.

The J gene is TRBJ1-2, the V gene TRBV6-6; D is unresolved. The V end was cut by 2 bases, the J end by 5 bases, with 9 bases between. From germline, CDR1 is MNHNY and CDR2 SVGAGI (reference sequence). This CDR3 contains 13 residues. CDR3 in amino acids: CASSYDGAYGYTF. CDR3 DNA: TGTGCCAGCAGTTACGATGGAGCATATGGCTACACCTTC.

V and J are TRBV11-2 and TRBJ1-2, with a possible D match to TRBD1 (6 bases). V shed 5 bases and J shed 3 bases, with 16 bases lying between them. The CDR3 sequence is 15 residues long. CDR1 SGHAT and CDR2 FQNNGV come from the germline V gene. In DNA form, the CDR3 reads TGTGCCAGCAGCGGCCTCAGGGGAGGGGACTATGGCTACACCTTC. Encoded protein: CASSGLRGGDYGYTF.

This chain uses TRBV19 with TRBJ1-3; a weak D match, TRBD1 (5 bases). CDR3 length equals 15 residues. The V end lost 4 bases, the J end lost 0 bases, and 10 bases lay between the germline ends. Germline CDR1 reads LNHDA; CDR2 reads SQIVND (reference sequence). DNA of the CDR3: TGTGCCAGTAGTACCCGAGGGGTCTCTGGAAACACCATATATTTT. Protein product: CASSTRGVSGNTIYF. The full variable domain, with the rest looked up from reference TRBV19 and TRBJ1-3, is DGGITQSPKYLFRKEGQNVTLSCEQNLNHDAMYWYRQDPGQGLRLIYYSQIVNDFQKGDIAEGYSVSREKKESFPLTVTSAQKNPTAFYLCASSTRGVSGNTIYFGEGSWLTVV.

The chain recombines TRBV5-1 with TRBJ2-5, with 7 positions matching TRBD2. This CDR3 is built from 16 residues. The germline V gene encodes CDR1 SGHRS and CDR2 YFSETQ. V was clipped by 3 bases and J by 4 bases; unmatched bases: 12. CDR3 sequence (DNA): TGCGCCAGCAGCTCCCAGGGTGGGCCGGGGGGAGAGACCCAGTACTTC. Translation: CASSSQGGPGGETQYF. The whole variable domain, filled in from reference TRBV5-1 and TRBJ2-5, reads KAGVTQTPRYLIKTRGQQVTLSCSPISGHRSVSWYQQTPGQGLQFLFEYFSETQRNKGNFPGRFSGRQFSNSRSEMNVSTLELGDSALYLCASSSQGGPGGETQYFGPGTRLLVL.

This clone was seen a handful of times. The chain employs TRBV9 and TRBJ2-2; 9 positions match TRBD1. The trim removed 5 bases at V and 4 bases at J, leaving 6 bases unmatched. CDR3 size: 15 residues. The germline gives CDR1 SGDLS, CDR2 YYNGEE. The DNA for the CDR3 is TGTGCCAGCAGTGGACAGGGGAGTGGCACCGGGGAGCTGTTTTTT. Translation: CASSGQGSGTGELFF.

V usage is TRBV4-3 and J usage is TRBJ2-7; TRBD1 is a possible D gene (5 bases). Per germline, CDR1 LGHNA and CDR2 YSLEER. Trimming stripped 1 base from V and 2 bases from J, with 12 bases between. The CDR3 has 15 amino acids. The CDR3 nucleotides read TGCGCCAGCAGCCAAGGCTTATCAGGGACCTACGAGCAGTACTTC. It yields the protein CASSQGLSGTYEQYF.

This clone was seen a few times. V is TRBV19 and J is TRBJ1-1; TRBD1 might be the D (6 bases). CDR3 length: 15 amino acids. CDR1 and CDR2 from the germline V gene are LNHDA and SQIVND (reference sequence). Between the trimmed V and J ends, which lost 7 bases and 4 bases, there was a span of 19 bases. As DNA, the CDR3 is TGTGCCAGTAAATCTAACAGGGTGAGGGGCACTGAAGCTTTCTTT. It codes for CASKSNRVRGTEAFF.

This chain connects TRBV27 to TRBJ2-5; 11 positions agree with TRBD2. The J call could be wrong; TRBJ2-7 is a better fit for the DNA end. This CDR3 is 16 amino acids long. Germline V lookup: CDR1 MNHEY, CDR2 SMNVEV (reference sequence). CDR3 bases: TGTGCCAGCAGTTTCGCCCCGGTAGCGGGAGGGTACGAGCAGTACTTC. It encodes CASSFAPVAGGYEQYF.